The clone carrying this T cell receptor (beta chain) was counted a few times. Researchers took RNA transcripts and amplified the TCR beta CDR3 regions from them. First-round RT-PCR targeting the TCR CDR3 was performed with the HTBI primer set. TCRdb analysed the multiplex PCR reads with MiXCR anew, one entry per CDR3 protein. The sample lists roughly 420,000 distinct CDR3 sequences; approximately 15% were seen once. The sample originates from a study of T cells in Graves' hyperthyroidism and ophthalmopathy. Overall study: At initial diagnosis, before any treatment had begun, peripheral blood was obtained.

V was cut by 4 bases and J by 6 bases, with 17 bases left in between. Looked up from germline, CDR1 is SGHKS and CDR2 is YYEKEE (reference sequence). CDR3 length: 14 amino acids. The chain recombines TRBV5-5 with TRBJ2-7; possibly TRBD1 for D (6 bases). The receptor comes from a woman under 30 with Graves' hyperthyroidism. The sequencing input was blood. CDR3 nucleotides: TGTGCCAGCAGCCAAGGACAAGGGGGTGGCGAGCAGTACTTC. Translating it yields CASSQGQGGGEQYF.